Listed here are 14 T cell receptor beta chains from one sample, sequenced in a study of shared clonotypes between healthy human individuals. Some clones are missing from TCRdb's copy, which holds only in-frame ones; the method was immunoSEQ multiplex PCR. The sample records approximately 720,000 clones, about two thirds being singletons. Material: memory CD4+ T cells sorted from blood. Regarding subset: CD45RA-negative fraction. The receptors originated from a woman in her 30s in good health.

The chain uses TRBV28 and TRBJ1-2; TRBD1 might be the D (5 bases). The CDR3 is made up of 17 amino acids. V gave up 5 bases and J gave up 2 bases, with 21 bases separating them. Germline assignment: CDR1 MDHEN and CDR2 SYDVKM. The CDR3 protein is CASSHGAQESWNYGYTF. CDR3 DNA: TGTGCCAGCAGTCACGGTGCACAGGAGTCTTGGAACTATGGCTACACCTTC.

This clone was recorded once. The chain employs TRBV27 and TRBJ2-3, with a possible D match to TRBD2 (6 bases). Trimming took off 0 bases at V and 9 bases at J, with 16 bases between the two ends. The CDR3 has 15 amino acids. From germline, CDR1 is MNHEY and CDR2 SMNVEV (reference sequence). CDR3 sequence reads: CASSLSLLLAQTQYF. For the CDR3, the DNA is TGTGCCAGCAGTTTATCACTCTTACTAGCCCAAACGCAGTATTTT.

This clone was observed a few times. V gene TRBV6-5 combines with J gene TRBJ2-1, with D perhaps matching TRBD2 (6 bases). V was shortened by 2 bases and J by 3 bases, with 8 bases between the two germline ends. This CDR3 has 14 amino acids. Germline lookup yields CDR1 MNHEY and CDR2 SVGAGI. CDR3 bases: TGTGCCAGCAGTTACGGGCGGGGCTACAATGAGCAGTTCTTC. Its protein product is CASSYGRGYNEQFF.

The J gene is TRBJ2-3, the V gene TRBV2; 8 bases fit TRBD1. Germline V CDR1 and CDR2: SNHLY, FYNNEI. The trim removed 5 bases at V and 1 base at J, leaving 5 bases unmatched. CDR3 length: 15 residues. This CDR3 is CASSQDREGTDTQYF. In nucleotides, the CDR3 is TGTGCCAGCAGTCAGGACAGGGAGGGCACAGATACGCAGTATTTT.

The rearrangement links TRBV11-2 to TRBJ2-1; 7 bases agree with TRBD1. The J segment lost 5 bases and the V segment lost 5 bases, leaving 6 bases of the junction unmatched. Germline V gives CDR1 SGHAT, CDR2 FQNNGV. This CDR3 comprises 14 residues. CDR3 nucleotides: TGTGCCAGCAGCCCCAGGGGGAATCACAATGAGCAGTTCTTC. This codes for CASSPRGNHNEQFF. The full variable domain, with the rest looked up from reference TRBV11-2 and TRBJ2-1, is EAGVAQSPRYKIIEKRQSVAFWCNPISGHATLYWYQQILGQGPKLLIQFQNNGVVDDSQLPKDRFSAERLKGVDSTLKIQPAKLEDSAVYLCASSPRGNHNEQFFGPGTRLTVL.

This clone has just one count. The rearrangement joins TRBV25-1 to TRBJ2-5, with 10 bases identical to TRBD2. V shed 3 bases and J 3 bases; nucleotides not matched to a gene: 7. This CDR3 comprises 16 residues. Germline CDR1 reads MGHDK; CDR2 reads SYGVNS. Written as DNA, the CDR3 is TGTGCCAGCAGTGATACCGGGACTAGCGAGAAAGAGACCCAGTACTTC. It encodes CASSDTGTSEKETQYF.

There are a few counts of this clone. J is TRBJ1-2 and V is TRBV28; D call uncertain. In germline, CDR1 is MDHEN, CDR2 SYDVKM. This CDR3 is 15 amino acids long. Trimming removed 2 bases from V and 2 bases from J, with 12 bases in between. CDR3 loop: CASSLTEAGNYGYTF. Here the CDR3 DNA reads TGTGCCAGCAGTTTAACGGAAGCCGGGAACTATGGCTACACCTTC.

This rearrangement joins TRBV10-1 to TRBJ2-7; D is uncertain. V shed 4 bases and J shed 9 bases, with 19 bases lying between them. This CDR3 spans 14 amino acids. In germline, CDR1 is WNHNN, CDR2 SYGVQD (reference sequence). The CDR3 sequence is CASSVRGVIPGQYF. The CDR3 DNA follows: TGCGCCAGCAGTGTGCGTGGGGTAATACCCGGGCAGTACTTC.

The rearrangement links TRBV29-1 to TRBJ2-3, with 10 bases that match TRBD2. The CDR3 has 14 amino acids. Trimming took 4 bases from V and 2 from J; bases not matched to a gene: 3. Germline CDR1 and CDR2: SQVTM and ANQGSEA. The CDR3 here is CSVASGSNTDTQYF. The CDR3 nucleotides read TGCAGCGTTGCTAGCGGGAGTAACACAGATACGCAGTATTTT.

The chain is built from TRBV11-2 and TRBJ2-2; TRBD2 matches 8 bases. The CDR3 is 16 residues long. Trimming removed 5 bases from V and 6 bases from J; junction bases left unmatched: 11. CDR1 is SGHAT, CDR2 FQNNGV, per germline. CDR3 sequence reads: CASSRKVAGGSGELFF. The CDR3 coding sequence is TGTGCCAGCAGCCGAAAGGTCGCGGGAGGTTCCGGGGAGCTGTTTTTT.

The chain combines TRBV30 with TRBJ2-4, with 11 bases identical to TRBD2. CDR1 is GTSNPN and CDR2 is SVGIG in the germline V gene (reference sequence). The CDR3 totals 15 residues. J gave up 7 bases and V 0 bases, and 5 bases lay outside the gene matches. The DNA for the CDR3 is TGTGCCTGGAGTGTACGCGGACTAGCGGGTAACATTCAGTACTTC. Translation: CAWSVRGLAGNIQYF. The whole variable domain, remainder taken from reference TRBV30 and TRBJ2-4, is SQTIHQWPATLVQPVGSPLSLECTVEGTSNPNLYWYRQAAGRGLQLLFYSVGIGQISSEVPQNLSASRPQDRQFILSSKKLLLSDSGFYLCAWSVRGLAGNIQYFGAGTRLSVL.

This clone has a handful of counts. V usage is TRBV19 and J usage is TRBJ2-1, with 9 bases that match TRBD2. The CDR3 contains 15 residues. Germline V gene data show CDR1 as LNHDA and CDR2 as SQIVND (reference sequence). Losses at the gene ends were 4 bases for V and 9 bases for J; bases not matched to a gene: 10. The CDR3, as DNA: TGTGCCAGTAGTAGACCGGGACTAGCTTTCGGTGAGCAGTTCTTC. Amino acids: CASSRPGLAFGEQFF.

The chain is built from TRBV5-1 and TRBJ1-3; 9 positions match TRBD1. V lost 0 bases, J lost 2 bases, and 3 bases stayed unmatched. CDR3 size: 16 residues. Germline loops: CDR1 SGHRS, CDR2 YFSETQ. The CDR3 DNA reads TGCGCCAGCAGCTTGGGGACAGGGGCTACTGGAAACACCATATATTTT. It codes for CASSLGTGATGNTIYF.

J is TRBJ2-2 and V is TRBV19; 10 bases align to TRBD1. The CDR3 runs to 15 residues. V lost 10 bases to trimming and J lost 2 bases; unmatched junction nucleotides: 7. CDR1 is LNHDA and CDR2 is SQIVND in the germline V gene (reference sequence). The CDR3 DNA is TGTGCCACCCTCGACAGGGGGCATAACACCGGGGAGCTGTTTTTT. It yields the protein CATLDRGHNTGELFF.